The following is a T cell receptor beta chain sequence with its context. What it binds is not known. This CDR3 has 16 amino acids. Some clones are missing from TCRdb's copy, which holds only in-frame ones; the method was immunoSEQ multiplex PCR. The sample gives under 100,000 clones, about four fifths of which show up once; 0.8% to 0.9% is in the top ten. The sample originates from a study of graft-versus-host responses after intestinal transplantation. Study information: Induction using anti-thymocyte globulin, followed by tacrolimus and steroids for two to four years, was given to all recipients. Study outcomes and limitations: High graft-versus-host to host-versus-graft clonal ratios were seen in allografts of patients with graft-donor T cell macrochimerism. Recipient marrow contained GvH clones, some of which appeared first in ileum or blood.

The genes are TRBV21-1 and TRBJ2-3; the table's D call, TRBD2, was not checked against the DNA. TRBV21-1 is marked as a pseudogene. The origin of this receptor is a human donor who received an intestinal transplant. Sequencing used unstimulated CD4+ T cells sorted from spleen or lymph node cells, obtained before intestinal transplant. The CDR3 is CASRKLAGGVRDTQYF. The CDR3 coding sequence is TGTGCCAGCAGAAAACTAGCGGGAGGGGTTAGAGATACGCAGTATTTT.